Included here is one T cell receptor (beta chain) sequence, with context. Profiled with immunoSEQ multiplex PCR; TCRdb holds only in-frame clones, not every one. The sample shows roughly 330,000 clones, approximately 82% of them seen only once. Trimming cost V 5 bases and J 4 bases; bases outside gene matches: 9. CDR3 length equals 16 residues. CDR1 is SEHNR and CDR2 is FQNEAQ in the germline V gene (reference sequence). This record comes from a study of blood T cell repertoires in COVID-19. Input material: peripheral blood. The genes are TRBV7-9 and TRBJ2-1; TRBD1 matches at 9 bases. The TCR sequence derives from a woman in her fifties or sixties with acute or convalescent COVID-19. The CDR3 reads CASSPAGGQGYNEQFF. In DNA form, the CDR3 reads TGTGCCAGCAGCCCAGCCGGGGGACAGGGATACAATGAGCAGTTCTTC.